Following are 8 T cell receptor beta chains from one sample sequenced in a study of early T cells in non-severe SARS-CoV-2 infection. Each CDR3 protein gets one entry after TCRdb re-called the 5' RACE reads with MiXCR. The data show some 91,000 distinct CDR3 sequences, 9.5% to 11% seen once. This specimen consisted of whole blood, obtained at baseline. The receptors shown here come from an adult who was a healthcare worker with PCR-confirmed SARS-CoV-2 infection or an uninfected control (not recorded which).

The chain couples TRBV20-1 to TRBJ2-7; 11 bases agree with TRBD2. Losses at the gene ends were 6 bases for V and 5 bases for J; bases not matched to a gene: 12. This CDR3 is built from 15 residues. Germline assignment: CDR1 DFQATT and CDR2 SNEGSKA (reference sequence). CDR3 sequence: CSAPLAGGPLDEQYF. The CDR3 region has the DNA TGCAGTGCCCCTTTAGCGGGGGGGCCTCTCGACGAGCAGTACTTC.

This clonotype was observed at least ten times. The chain recombines TRBV4-2 with TRBJ2-6, with 11 bases that match TRBD2. The CDR3 length is 18 residues. V trimming: 0 bases; J trimming: 1 base; junction bases outside the gene matches: 2. Per germline, CDR1 LGHNA and CDR2 YNFKEQ. This CDR3 is CASSQDLAGGSGANVLTF. The CDR3 DNA reads TGTGCCAGCAGCCAAGATCTAGCGGGGGGATCTGGGGCCAACGTCCTGACTTTC.

This rearrangement joins TRBV19 to TRBJ1-1; the D gene is possibly TRBD1 (5 bases). The CDR3 runs 15 residues. With 6 bases removed from V and 3 bases from J, the gap between germline ends came to 17 bases. Germline CDR1 reads LNHDA; CDR2 reads SQIVND (reference sequence). The CDR3: CASRRDLWSDTEAFF. In DNA, the CDR3 is TGTGCCAGTAGGAGGGACCTATGGTCCGACACTGAAGCTTTCTTT.

This chain uses TRBV20-1 with TRBJ1-5, with D perhaps matching TRBD1 (6 bases). The ends were cut back, 0 bases at V and 6 bases at J, with 12 bases in the middle. Germline values: CDR1 DFQATT, CDR2 SNEGSKA (reference sequence). CDR3 length equals 14 residues. The chain's CDR3 is CSARDARGGQPQHF. The DNA for the CDR3 is TGCAGTGCTAGAGATGCCAGGGGTGGTCAGCCCCAGCATTTT.

This clonotype was observed a few times. The chain joins TRBV6-5 to TRBJ2-7, with D tentatively TRBD1 or TRBD2 (5 bases each). Trimming left V 0 bases short and J 0 bases short, with 18 bases between. This CDR3 has 18 residues. The germline CDR1 and CDR2 sequences are MNHEY and SVGAGI. The CDR3 DNA follows: TGTGCCAGCAGTTACTCCTATAGTCCCGGGACGTACTCCTACGAGCAGTACTTC. Amino acids: CASSYSYSPGTYSYEQYF.

This clonotype has only a few counts. The gene calls are TRBV7-2 and TRBJ1-3; D remains ambiguous. V was cut by 3 bases and J by 0 bases, with 9 bases left in between. The CDR3 contains 15 residues. In germline, CDR1 is SGHTA, CDR2 FQGNSA. The CDR3 spells CASSLDWGSGNTIYF. CDR3 nucleotide sequence: TGTGCCAGCAGCTTGGATTGGGGCTCTGGAAACACCATATATTTT.

This clonotype was observed many times. The chain is built from TRBV7-2 and TRBJ1-1; weak D call: TRBD1 (5 bases). Germline V gene sequence: CDR1 SGHTA, CDR2 FQGNSA. The CDR3 spans 13 residues. V was trimmed by 2 bases and J by 2 bases, leaving 6 bases between them. CDR3 amino acids: CASSLRGNTEAFF. The DNA for the CDR3 is TGTGCCAGCAGCTTAAGGGGTAACACTGAAGCTTTCTTT.

This clonotype was counted ten times or more. The chain joins TRBV18 to TRBJ1-1; possible D gene TRBD1, 6 bases. Germline V gene sequence: CDR1 KGHSH, CDR2 LQKENI. The CDR3 totals 16 residues. The V end was cut by 6 bases, the J end by 0 bases, with 17 bases between. CDR3 in DNA: TGTGCCAGCTCGCTTAAGGGGGGGAATCTGAACACTGAAGCTTTCTTT. Residues: CASSLKGGNLNTEAFF.